One sample yielded the 18 T cell receptor beta chains listed below, sequenced in a study of blood T cell repertoires in COVID-19. This table comes from immunoSEQ multiplex PCR, and its TCRdb copy is limited to in-frame clones, with some not included. The data contain around 310,000 clones, around 90% of them seen just once; the ten biggest clones take up about 1%. Sequenced: peripheral blood. The source is a woman aged 40 to 50 with COVID-19, enrolled during active disease.

This clone was found once. The V gene is TRBV2, the J gene TRBJ2-7; possible D gene TRBD1, 6 bases. Looked up from germline, CDR1 is SNHLY and CDR2 is FYNNEI. CDR3 length: 13 amino acids. The V end was cut by 5 bases, the J end by 3 bases, with 11 bases between. The DNA for the CDR3 is TGTGCCAGCAGTCAGGGGACGGGCTACGAGCAGTACTTC. This translates into CASSQGTGYEQYF. Complete variable domain (other parts from reference TRBV2 and TRBJ2-7): EPEVTQTPSHQVTQMGQEVILRCVPISNHLYFYWYRQILGQKVEFLVSFYNNEISEKSEIFDDQFSVERPDGSNFTLKIRSTKLEDSAMYFCASSQGTGYEQYFGPGTRLTVT.

The chain links TRBV2 to TRBJ2-5, with D tentatively TRBD1 (6 bases). This CDR3 contains 14 residues. Per germline, CDR1 SNHLY and CDR2 FYNNEI. Deletions cut 3 bases from V and 1 base from J, with 9 bases between. The CDR3, as DNA: TGTGCCAGCAGTGATTGGGGGCCCCAAGAGACCCAGTACTTC. Encoded protein: CASSDWGPQETQYF.

The chain uses TRBV14 and TRBJ1-6; 8 bases fit TRBD1. The V segment lost 1 base and the J segment 7 bases; nucleotides outside the gene matches: 12. The CDR3 consists of 18 residues. The germline gives CDR1 SGHDN, CDR2 FVKESK. CDR3 DNA: TGTGCCAGCAGCCAAGTCTTGGCAGGGGGCGGTCAAAATTCACCCCTCCACTTT. Its translation is CASSQVLAGGGQNSPLHF.

The CDR3 DNA reads TGTGCCAGCAGCTTTTTCCAGGGCCAGGAGGGCAATGAGCAGTTCTTC. Protein product: CASSFFQGQEGNEQFF. This sequence joins TRBV11-2 and TRBJ2-1, with D tentatively TRBD2 (6 bases). Germline V gives CDR1 SGHAT, CDR2 FQNNGV. V lost 3 bases to trimming and J lost 6 bases, with 18 bases between them. The CDR3 has 16 residues.

This chain links TRBV5-6 with TRBJ2-7; no clear D gene. This CDR3 has 12 residues. Trimming stripped 4 bases from V and 4 bases from J, with 9 bases between. Germline CDR1 and CDR2: SGHDT and YYEEEE. The CDR3 DNA reads TGTGCCAGCAGCCGAGGAACTTACGAGCAGTACTTC. As protein: CASSRGTYEQYF. Combining the CDR3 with reference TRBV5-6 and TRBJ2-7 gives the whole variable domain DAGVTQSPTHLIKTRGQQVTLRCSPKSGHDTVSWYQQALGQGPQFIFQYYEEEERQRGNFPDRFSGHQFPNYSSELNVNALLLGDSALYLCASSRGTYEQYFGPGTRLTVT.

The chain links TRBV2 to TRBJ1-4, with TRBD1 matching over 7 bases. Per germline, CDR1 SNHLY and CDR2 FYNNEI. The ends lost 4 bases at V and 3 bases at J; junction bases unmatched: 5. The CDR3 extends over 15 amino acids. CDR3 in amino acids: CASSGMGQSNEKLFF. As DNA, the CDR3 is TGTGCCAGCAGTGGTATGGGACAGTCTAATGAAAAACTGTTTTTT.

The chain employs TRBV6-2 or TRBV6-3 and TRBJ2-7; D possibly corresponds to TRBD1 (6 bases). Deletions cut 4 bases from V and 0 bases from J, with 13 bases between. CDR1 and CDR2 from the germline V gene are MNHEY and SVGEGT. This CDR3 spans 15 amino acids. CDR3 in amino acids: CASSLQGPSSYEQYF. The CDR3 bases are TGTGCCAGCAGTTTACAGGGTCCCAGCTCCTACGAGCAGTACTTC.

The rearrangement uses TRBV2 and TRBJ1-6; 7 bases are shared with TRBD1. Germline trimming cut 3 bases from V and 9 bases from J; bases unmatched to any gene: 5. The CDR3 contains 14 residues. Germline CDR1 reads SNHLY; CDR2 reads FYNNEI. The CDR3 DNA sequence: TGTGCCAGCAGTGAGGACAGGTTCAGTTCACCCCTCCACTTT. Translated, it gives CASSEDRFSSPLHF.

This chain uses TRBV27 with TRBJ2-5, with D possibly TRBD2 on 6 matching bases. This CDR3 spans 16 amino acids. Trimming removed 3 bases at V and 4 bases at J, with 18 bases between. Germline V lookup: CDR1 MNHEY, CDR2 SMNVEV (reference sequence). Here the CDR3 reads CASSFGLRRGGETQYF. CDR3 nucleotide sequence: TGTGCCAGCAGTTTTGGTTTACGGAGGGGAGGAGAGACCCAGTACTTC.

J is TRBJ1-1 and V is TRBV7-2; maybe TRBD1 (5 bases). Germline lookup yields CDR1 SGHTA and CDR2 FQGNSA. The germline V and J ends were trimmed by 5 bases and 4 bases, with 17 bases remaining between them. The CDR3 is 15 residues long. The CDR3 nucleotides read TGTGCCAGCAGCCGTTCCGTAGGGGAAAGCACTGAAGCTTTCTTT. This codes for CASSRSVGESTEAFF.

The gene calls are TRBV12-3 or TRBV12-4 and TRBJ1-1; 7 bases map to TRBD1. The J segment lost 5 bases and the V segment lost 4 bases, leaving 4 bases of the junction unmatched. CDR3 size: 13 residues. CDR3 DNA: TGTGCCAGCAGTTCCCGACAGGGAACTGAAGCTTTCTTT. Amino acid sequence: CASSSRQGTEAFF.

This clone was seen once. This chain joins TRBV19 and TRBJ1-5, with unresolved D. V shed 3 bases and J shed 5 bases, with 8 bases lying between them. This CDR3 has 13 amino acids. The germline gives CDR1 LNHDA, CDR2 SQIVND (reference sequence). CDR3 in DNA: TGTGCCAGTAGTATCATTCAGGATCAGCCCCAGCATTTT. Protein sequence: CASSIIQDQPQHF.

The chain has TRBV4-1 and TRBJ2-2; possibly TRBD2 for D (7 bases). V dropped 6 bases and J dropped 1 base, with 12 bases sitting between them. CDR1 is MGHRA and CDR2 is YSYEKL in the germline V gene. CDR3 length: 15 amino acids. CDR3 sequence: CASSFGGQNTGELFF. DNA of the CDR3: TGCGCCAGCAGTTTCGGGGGGCAGAACACCGGGGAGCTGTTTTTT.

The CDR3: CATSEHRECYEQYF. The CDR3 DNA reads as TGTGCCACCAGTGAACACAGGGAGTGCTACGAGCAGTACTTC. J is TRBJ2-7 and V is TRBV24-1; the D gene is possibly TRBD1 (6 bases). This CDR3 has 14 amino acids. Trimming cost V 4 bases and J 3 bases, with 12 bases left between them. Germline V gene sequence: CDR1 KGHDR, CDR2 SFDVKD.

The rearrangement links TRBV7-2 to TRBJ2-2, with 7 bases identical to TRBD2. The V gene end was trimmed by 2 bases and the J gene end by 7 bases; junction bases not matched to a gene: 7. CDR1 and CDR2 (germline): SGHTA, FQGNSA. The CDR3 length is 15 residues. CDR3: CASSLIEAGDGELFF. The CDR3 DNA is TGTGCCAGCAGCTTAATAGAGGCGGGGGACGGGGAGCTGTTTTTT.

V is TRBV6-4 and J is TRBJ2-1, with 9 nucleotides matching TRBD1. Trimming cost V 6 bases and J 7 bases; bases outside gene matches: 10. In germline, CDR1 is MRHNA, CDR2 SNTAGT. The CDR3 sequence is 15 residues long. CDR3 residues: CASRAGTGSVNEQFF. For the CDR3, the DNA is TGTGCCAGCAGAGCCGGGACAGGGTCCGTGAATGAGCAGTTCTTC.

This chain uses TRBV7-2 with TRBJ2-1, with 7 positions matching TRBD2. This CDR3 has 14 residues. Germline V gene data show CDR1 as SGHTA and CDR2 as FQGNSA. The V segment lost 0 bases and the J segment 12 bases; nucleotides outside the gene matches: 8. The CDR3 DNA follows: TGTGCCAGCAGCTTAGCGGTGGGCCCGGGGGGGCAGTTCTTC. As protein: CASSLAVGPGGQFF.

This clone has a handful of counts. This chain uses TRBV28 with TRBJ1-3; TRBD1 might be the D (5 bases). CDR3 length: 14 residues. The germline V and J ends were trimmed by 5 bases and 4 bases, with 12 bases remaining between them. In germline, CDR1 is MDHEN, CDR2 SYDVKM. In DNA, the CDR3 is TGTGCCAGCAGTCCTCAGGGAATAGGAAACACCATATATTTT. This translates into CASSPQGIGNTIYF.